This T cell receptor (beta chain) was identified in a study of OX40 agonist ivuxolimab in advanced cancers. With autoimmune disease history or systemic immunosuppression, patients were excluded. Data came from immunoSEQ multiplex PCR; TCRdb stores just in-frame clones and leaves some out. The data show about 83,000 clones, over 75% seen once. Germline CDR1 reads MGHRA; CDR2 reads YSYEKL. V was trimmed by 0 bases and J by 4 bases, leaving 18 bases between them. CDR3 length: 18 amino acids. The TCR comes from an adult with an advanced solid tumor such as melanoma, head and neck, liver or kidney cancer. Sequenced material: CD4+ or CD8+ T cells sorted from blood, taken in a trial of the OX40 agonist ivuxolimab. The chain carries TRBV4-1 and TRBJ1-4; maybe TRBD1 (5 bases). This CDR3 is CASSQDQLWGGNNEKLFF. In nucleotides, the CDR3 is TGCGCCAGCAGCCAAGATCAGCTTTGGGGGGGGAATAATGAAAAACTGTTTTTT.